Shown below are 9 T cell receptor beta chains from a single sample sequenced in a study of T cells after yellow fever vaccination. TCRdb reprocessed the 5' RACE reads via MiXCR and lists one record per CDR3 protein. The table includes 110,000 to 150,000 distinct CDR3 sequences, about 6.9% detected once. The specimen comprised CD4+ T cells sorted from PBMCs, sampled 10 days after the yellow fever booster vaccination. The receptors were gathered from a man in his thirties or forties who received the YFV17D yellow fever vaccine.

A remark on this clonotype: A read error may be the cause here, since a much bigger clone is one base away. The chain has TRBV20-1 and TRBJ2-3; TRBD2 matches at 9 bases. There are 15 residues in the CDR3. Germline CDR1 is DFQATT and CDR2 is SNEGSKA (reference sequence). V was clipped by 1 base and J by 2 bases; unmatched bases: 4. This CDR3 is CSARVLAGHTDTQYF. The DNA of the CDR3 is TGCAGTGCTAGAGTACTAGCGGGTCACACAGATACGCAGTATTTT.

J is TRBJ2-1 and V is TRBV27, with 10 bases matching TRBD1. The CDR3 loop spans 18 amino acids. Germline V gene sequence: CDR1 MNHEY, CDR2 SMNVEV (reference sequence). The junction had 16 bases not matched to a gene; V was cut back by 7 bases and J by 4 bases. The CDR3 sequence: CASTILYPDRGRYNEQFF. The CDR3 bases are TGTGCCAGCACCATACTCTACCCGGACAGGGGGAGGTACAATGAGCAGTTCTTC.

This clonotype was observed at least ten times. This chain joins TRBV5-1 and TRBJ1-4; D is perhaps TRBD1 (6 bases). With 1 base removed from V and 5 bases from J, the gap between germline ends came to 12 bases. The germline CDR1 and CDR2 sequences are SGHRS and YFSETQ. The CDR3 covers 15 residues. CDR3 residues: CASSLLPRGNEKLFF. In nucleotides, the CDR3 is TGCGCCAGCAGCTTGCTGCCCAGGGGAAATGAAAAACTGTTTTTT.

This clonotype was seen many times. J is TRBJ2-3 and V is TRBV5-1; D is perhaps TRBD1 (5 bases). V gave up 1 base and J gave up 3 bases, with 9 bases separating them. Per germline, CDR1 SGHRS and CDR2 YFSETQ. The CDR3 spans 14 residues. DNA of the CDR3: TGCGCCAGCAGCTTGTGGGGCGCTACAGATACGCAGTATTTT. It yields the protein CASSLWGATDTQYF.

This clonotype was counted ten times or more. J is TRBJ2-5 and V is TRBV5-1; 8 bases line up with TRBD1. Germline CDR1 and CDR2: SGHRS and YFSETQ. This CDR3 is built from 15 residues. V shed 5 bases and J 3 bases; nucleotides not matched to a gene: 9. This chain's CDR3 is CASRAGVTGEETQYF. CDR3 bases: TGCGCCAGCAGAGCTGGGGTGACAGGGGAAGAGACCCAGTACTTC. The complete variable domain, with remaining parts taken from reference TRBV5-1 and TRBJ2-5, reads KAGVTQTPRYLIKTRGQQVTLSCSPISGHRSVSWYQQTPGQGLQFLFEYFSETQRNKGNFPGRFSGRQFSNSRSEMNVSTLELGDSALYLCASRAGVTGEETQYFGPGTRLLVL.

Ten or more counts support this clonotype. The rearrangement joins TRBV6-6 to TRBJ1-1; no clear D gene. Trimming cost V 8 bases and J 1 base, with 8 bases left between them. This CDR3 is 12 amino acids long. Germline CDR1 and CDR2: MNHNY and SVGAGI (reference sequence). In DNA form, the CDR3 reads TGTGCCAGCCTTACGGGGAACACTGAAGCTTTCTTT. This gives the protein CASLTGNTEAFF.

In this sample, this clonotype turned up many times. V usage is TRBV29-1 and J usage is TRBJ2-2; a possible D gene is TRBD2 (6 bases). CDR1 and CDR2 from the germline V gene are SQVTM and ANQGSEA. This CDR3 has 14 amino acids. The V end lost 6 bases, the J end lost 5 bases, and 16 bases lay between the germline ends. CDR3 in amino acids: CSVAGRGVTGELFF. CDR3 nucleotide sequence: TGCAGCGTCGCGGGACGTGGGGTGACCGGGGAGCTGTTTTTT.

This clonotype showed up many times. The chain recombines TRBV7-6 with TRBJ1-6, with TRBD1 as a possible D gene (6 bases). The CDR3 totals 15 residues. Trimming took 5 bases from V and 6 from J, leaving 14 bases between them. The germline CDR1 and CDR2 sequences are SGHVS and FNYEAQ. The CDR3 nucleotides are TGTGCCAGCAGCCGCCAGACAGGAGCTAATTCACCCCTCCACTTT. Translating gives CASSRQTGANSPLHF.

The chain carries TRBV7-8 and TRBJ2-3; 7 bases align to TRBD1. This CDR3 is 15 amino acids long. J lost 5 bases, V lost 5 bases, and 10 bases had no gene match. Germline CDR1 and CDR2: SGHVS and FQNEAQ. CDR3 sequence reads: CASSPRPGQIDTQYF. As DNA, the CDR3 is TGTGCCAGCAGCCCAAGGCCGGGACAGATAGATACGCAGTATTTT.